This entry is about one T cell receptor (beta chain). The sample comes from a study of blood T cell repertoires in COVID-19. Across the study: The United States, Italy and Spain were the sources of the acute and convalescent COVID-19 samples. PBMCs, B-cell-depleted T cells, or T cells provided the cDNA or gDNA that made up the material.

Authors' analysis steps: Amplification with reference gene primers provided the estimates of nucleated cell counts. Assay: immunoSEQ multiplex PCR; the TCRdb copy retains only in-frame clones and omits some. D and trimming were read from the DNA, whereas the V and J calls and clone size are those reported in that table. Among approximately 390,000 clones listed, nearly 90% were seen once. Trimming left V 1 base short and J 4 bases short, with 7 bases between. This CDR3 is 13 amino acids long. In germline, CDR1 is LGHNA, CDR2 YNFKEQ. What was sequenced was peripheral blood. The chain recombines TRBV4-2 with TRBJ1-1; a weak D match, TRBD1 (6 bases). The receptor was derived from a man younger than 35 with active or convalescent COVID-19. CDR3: CASSQVGGTEAFF. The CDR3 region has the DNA TGTGCCAGCAGCCAAGTAGGGGGCACTGAAGCTTTCTTT.